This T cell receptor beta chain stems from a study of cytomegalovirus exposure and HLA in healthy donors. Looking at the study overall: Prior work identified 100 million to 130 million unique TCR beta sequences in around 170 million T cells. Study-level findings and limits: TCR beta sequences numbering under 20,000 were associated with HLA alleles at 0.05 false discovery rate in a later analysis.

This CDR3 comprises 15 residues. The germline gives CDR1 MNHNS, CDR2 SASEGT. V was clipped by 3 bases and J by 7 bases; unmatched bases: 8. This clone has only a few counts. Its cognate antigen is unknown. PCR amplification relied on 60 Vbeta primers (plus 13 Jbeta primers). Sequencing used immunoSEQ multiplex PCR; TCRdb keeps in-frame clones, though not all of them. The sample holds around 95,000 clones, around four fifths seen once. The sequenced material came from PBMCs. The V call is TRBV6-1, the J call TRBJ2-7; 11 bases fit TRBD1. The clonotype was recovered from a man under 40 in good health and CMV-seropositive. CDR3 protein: CASSDGQGASREQYF. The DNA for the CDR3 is TGTGCCAGCAGTGATGGACAGGGGGCTTCGAGGGAGCAGTACTTC.